This T cell receptor (beta chain) came from a study of blood T cell repertoires in COVID-19. Overall study: T cells, B-cell-depleted T cells, or PBMCs supplied cDNA or gDNA.

TCRdb's copy holds only in-frame clones and misses some; the assay was immunoSEQ multiplex PCR. This table holds over 200,000 clones, about 85% found once. Individuals drawn from approximately 26 US areas were about 18 to 95 years old. Each participant's cohort was designated according to participant-reported clinical history. The study counted Cohort 3 donors as recovered given two negative PCRs, clearance, or symptom resolution. The sequenced material came from PBMCs or T cells enriched from blood (not recorded which). The TCR sequence derives from a young man who had recovered from COVID-19.

This CDR3 is CASSLNWGQDYTF. CDR3 coding DNA: TGTGCCAGCAGCTTAAACTGGGGGCAGGACTACACCTTC. The chain carries TRBV7-2 and TRBJ1-2, with a weak D call TRBD1 (6 bases). V lost 2 bases and J lost 10, with 14 bases in between. CDR3 size: 13 residues. Germline V gene data show CDR1 as SGHTA and CDR2 as FQGNSA.